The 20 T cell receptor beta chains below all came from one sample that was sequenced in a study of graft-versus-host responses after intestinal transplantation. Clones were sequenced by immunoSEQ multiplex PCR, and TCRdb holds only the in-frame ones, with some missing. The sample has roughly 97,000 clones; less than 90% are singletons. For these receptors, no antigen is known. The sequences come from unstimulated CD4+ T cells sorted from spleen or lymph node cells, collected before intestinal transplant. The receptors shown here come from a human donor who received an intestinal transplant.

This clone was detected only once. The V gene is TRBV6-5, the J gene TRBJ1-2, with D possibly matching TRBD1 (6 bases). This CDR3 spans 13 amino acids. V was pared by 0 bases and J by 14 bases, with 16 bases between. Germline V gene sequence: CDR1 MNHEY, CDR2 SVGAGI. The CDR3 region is CASSYSGGGGWTF. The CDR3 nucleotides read TGTGCCAGCAGTTACTCAGGAGGGGGAGGGTGGACCTTC.

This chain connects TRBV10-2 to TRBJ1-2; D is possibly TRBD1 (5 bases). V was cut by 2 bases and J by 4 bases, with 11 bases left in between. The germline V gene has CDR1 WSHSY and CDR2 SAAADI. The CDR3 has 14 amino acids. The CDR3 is CASSEGAGSYGYTF. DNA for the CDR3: TGCGCCAGCAGTGAGGGGGCAGGGAGCTATGGCTACACCTTC.

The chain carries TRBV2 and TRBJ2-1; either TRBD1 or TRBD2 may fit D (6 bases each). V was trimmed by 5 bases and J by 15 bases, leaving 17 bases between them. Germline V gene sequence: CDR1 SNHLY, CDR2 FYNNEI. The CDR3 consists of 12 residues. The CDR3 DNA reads TGTGCCAGCAGTCGAAACAGGGACGGGGGGTTCTTC. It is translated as CASSRNRDGGFF. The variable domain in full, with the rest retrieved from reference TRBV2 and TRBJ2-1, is EPEVTQTPSHQVTQMGQEVILRCVPISNHLYFYWYRQILGQKVEFLVSFYNNEISEKSEIFDDQFSVERPDGSNFTLKIRSTKLEDSAMYFCASSRNRDGGFFGPGTRLTVL.

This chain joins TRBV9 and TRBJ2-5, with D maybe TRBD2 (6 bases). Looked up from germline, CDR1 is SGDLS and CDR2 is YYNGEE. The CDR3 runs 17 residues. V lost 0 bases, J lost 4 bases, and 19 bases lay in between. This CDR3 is CASSVGSWRGGLETQYF. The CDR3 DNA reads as TGTGCCAGCAGCGTAGGGTCTTGGAGGGGCGGGTTAGAGACCCAGTACTTC.

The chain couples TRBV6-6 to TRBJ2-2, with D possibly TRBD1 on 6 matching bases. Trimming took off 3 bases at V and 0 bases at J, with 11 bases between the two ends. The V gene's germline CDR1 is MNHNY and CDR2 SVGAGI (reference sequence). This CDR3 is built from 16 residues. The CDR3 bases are TGTGCCAGCAGTTATTCAGGACAGACGAACACCGGGGAGCTGTTTTTT. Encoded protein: CASSYSGQTNTGELFF.

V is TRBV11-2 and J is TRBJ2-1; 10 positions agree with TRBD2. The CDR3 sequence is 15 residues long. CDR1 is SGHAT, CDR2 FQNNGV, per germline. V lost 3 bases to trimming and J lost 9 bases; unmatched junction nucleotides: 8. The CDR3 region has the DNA TGTGCCAGCAGCTTTTGGTCTAGCGGGAGTGGTGAGCAGTTCTTC. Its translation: CASSFWSSGSGEQFF.

CDR3 coding DNA: TGTGCCAGCAGCTTAGATAGGGCAGTCCGGGGGGAAAAACTGTTTTTT. Protein sequence: CASSLDRAVRGEKLFF. This sequence joins TRBV11-2 and TRBJ1-4; TRBD1 might be the D (5 bases). Trimming removed 0 bases at V and 8 bases at J, with 16 bases between. CDR1 and CDR2 from the germline V gene are SGHAT and FQNNGV. This CDR3 is 16 amino acids long.

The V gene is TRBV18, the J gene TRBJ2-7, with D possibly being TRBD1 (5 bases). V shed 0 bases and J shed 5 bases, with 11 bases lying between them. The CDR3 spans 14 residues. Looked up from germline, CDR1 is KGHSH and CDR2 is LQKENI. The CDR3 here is CASSPPARAHEQYF. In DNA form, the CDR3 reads TGTGCCAGCTCACCACCGGCCAGGGCCCACGAGCAGTACTTC.

The CDR3 is CASSYLAKTNEKLFF. CDR3 bases: TGTGCCAGCAGCTACCTGGCAAAGACTAATGAAAAACTGTTTTTT. The rearrangement uses TRBV7-9 and TRBJ1-4; no reliable D call. V lost 4 bases and J lost 2, with 11 bases in between. Germline values: CDR1 SEHNR, CDR2 FQNEAQ (reference sequence). The CDR3 runs to 15 residues. Full variable domain (missing parts from reference TRBV7-9 and TRBJ1-4): DTGVSQNPRHKITKRGQNVTFRCDPISEHNRLYWYRQTLGQGPEFLTYFQNEAQLEKSRLLSDRFSAERPKGSFSTLEIQRTEQGDSAMYLCASSYLAKTNEKLFFGSGTQLSVL.

The CDR3 nucleotides read TGCGCCAGCAGCTTGAGTCCGGCAGGGGGAGTTAGTGGCTACACCTTC. The encoded protein is CASSLSPAGGVSGYTF. This chain uses TRBV5-1 with TRBJ1-2; 7 bases agree with TRBD1. Germline V lookup: CDR1 SGHRS, CDR2 YFSETQ. Losses at the gene ends were 1 base for V and 7 bases for J; bases not matched to a gene: 13. The CDR3 consists of 16 residues.

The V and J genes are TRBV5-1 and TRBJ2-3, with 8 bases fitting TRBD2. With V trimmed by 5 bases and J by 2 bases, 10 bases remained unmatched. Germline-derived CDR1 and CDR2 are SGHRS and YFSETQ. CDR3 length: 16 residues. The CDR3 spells CASSLGGGTYTDTQYF. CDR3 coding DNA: TGCGCCAGCAGTCTGGGCGGGGGGACTTACACAGATACGCAGTATTTT.

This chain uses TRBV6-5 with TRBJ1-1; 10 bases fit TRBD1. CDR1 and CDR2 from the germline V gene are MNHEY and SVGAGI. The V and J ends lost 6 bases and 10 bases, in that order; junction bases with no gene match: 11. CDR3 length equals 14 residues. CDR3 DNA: TGTGCCAGCAGCTTCTCGAGACAGGGGGCGAGAGCTTTCTTT. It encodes CASSFSRQGARAFF.

The CDR3 sequence: CASSLKGAFTGELFF. The CDR3 DNA reads TGTGCCAGCAGCTTGAAGGGGGCCTTCACCGGGGAGCTGTTTTTT. This chain links TRBV5-4 with TRBJ2-2; 7 bases are a match to TRBD1. The CDR3 contains 15 residues. V shed 1 base, J shed 4 bases, and the junction held 4 bases outside the gene matches. CDR1 and CDR2 from the germline V gene are SGHNT and YYREEE (reference sequence).

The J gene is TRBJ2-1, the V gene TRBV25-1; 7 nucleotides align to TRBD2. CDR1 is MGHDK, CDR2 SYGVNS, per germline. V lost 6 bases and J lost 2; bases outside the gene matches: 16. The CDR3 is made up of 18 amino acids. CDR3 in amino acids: CASRGTGIGREPYNEQFF. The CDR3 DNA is TGTGCCAGCAGAGGCACGGGGATTGGGCGGGAGCCCTACAATGAGCAGTTCTTC. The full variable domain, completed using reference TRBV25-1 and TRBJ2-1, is EADIYQTPRYLVIGTGKKITLECSQTMGHDKMYWYQQDPGMELHLIHYSYGVNSTEKGDLSSESTVSRIRTEHFPLTLESARPSHTSQYLCASRGTGIGREPYNEQFFGPGTRLTVL.

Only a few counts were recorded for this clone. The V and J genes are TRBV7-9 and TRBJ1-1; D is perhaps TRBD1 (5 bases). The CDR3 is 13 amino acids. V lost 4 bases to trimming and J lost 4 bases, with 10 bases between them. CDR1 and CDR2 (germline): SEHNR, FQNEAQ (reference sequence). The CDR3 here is CASSSQGGTEAFF. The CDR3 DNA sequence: TGTGCCAGCAGCTCCCAGGGTGGCACTGAAGCTTTCTTT. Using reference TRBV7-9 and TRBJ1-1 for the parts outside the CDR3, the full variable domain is DTGVSQNPRHKITKRGQNVTFRCDPISEHNRLYWYRQTLGQGPEFLTYFQNEAQLEKSRLLSDRFSAERPKGSFSTLEIQRTEQGDSAMYLCASSSQGGTEAFFGQGTRLTVV.

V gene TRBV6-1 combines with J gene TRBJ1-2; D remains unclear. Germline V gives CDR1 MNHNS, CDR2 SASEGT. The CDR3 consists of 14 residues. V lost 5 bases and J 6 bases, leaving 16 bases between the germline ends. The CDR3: CASSSPRGINGYTF. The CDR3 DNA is TGTGCCAGCAGTAGCCCTCGAGGGATAAATGGCTACACCTTC.

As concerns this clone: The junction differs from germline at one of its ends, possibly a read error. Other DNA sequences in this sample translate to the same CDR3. Written as DNA, the CDR3 is TGTGCCAGTAGCTTAGGGGTACTAGCGGGAGTCGGGGAGCTGTTTTTT. This gives the protein CASSLGVLAGVGELFF. J is TRBJ2-2 and V is TRBV7-9; 11 positions agree with TRBD2. CDR3 length equals 16 residues. CDR1 SEHNR and CDR2 FQNEAQ come from the germline V gene (reference sequence).

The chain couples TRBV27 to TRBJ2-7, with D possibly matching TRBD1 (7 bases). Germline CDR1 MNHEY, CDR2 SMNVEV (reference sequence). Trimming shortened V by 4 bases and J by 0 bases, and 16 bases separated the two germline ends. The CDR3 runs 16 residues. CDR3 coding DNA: TGTGCCAGCAGTTCCTTCCCAGGGGGGAGCTCCTACGAGCAGTACTTC. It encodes CASSSFPGGSSYEQYF.

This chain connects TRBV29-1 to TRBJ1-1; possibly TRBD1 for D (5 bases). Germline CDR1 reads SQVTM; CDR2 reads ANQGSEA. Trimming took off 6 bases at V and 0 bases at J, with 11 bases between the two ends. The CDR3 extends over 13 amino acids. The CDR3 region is CSVGHSMNTEAFF. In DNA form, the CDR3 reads TGCAGCGTAGGACATAGCATGAACACTGAAGCTTTCTTT.

The CDR3 DNA reads as TGTGCCACCAGCACGGCCGGGAGTGACAGCGAGGGGAAAAAACTGTTTTTT. Amino acids: CATSTAGSDSEGKKLFF. V gene TRBV15 combines with J gene TRBJ1-4, with D perhaps matching TRBD1 (5 bases). The CDR3 covers 17 residues. Germline CDR1 reads LNHNV; CDR2 reads YYDKDF (reference sequence). V was shortened by 4 bases and J by 9 bases, with 24 bases between the two germline ends.